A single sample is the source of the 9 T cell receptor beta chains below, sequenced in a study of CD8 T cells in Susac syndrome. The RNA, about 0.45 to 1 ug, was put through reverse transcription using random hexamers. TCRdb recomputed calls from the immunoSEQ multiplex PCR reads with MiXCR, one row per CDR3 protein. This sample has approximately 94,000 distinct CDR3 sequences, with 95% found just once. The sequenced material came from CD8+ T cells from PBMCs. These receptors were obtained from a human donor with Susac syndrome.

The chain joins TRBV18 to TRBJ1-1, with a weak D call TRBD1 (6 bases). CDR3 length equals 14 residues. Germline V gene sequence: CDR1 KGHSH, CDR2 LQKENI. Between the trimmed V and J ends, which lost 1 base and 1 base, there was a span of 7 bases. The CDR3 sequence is CASSPQGQNTEAFF. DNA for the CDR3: TGTGCCAGCTCACCACAGGGACAGAACACTGAAGCTTTCTTT.

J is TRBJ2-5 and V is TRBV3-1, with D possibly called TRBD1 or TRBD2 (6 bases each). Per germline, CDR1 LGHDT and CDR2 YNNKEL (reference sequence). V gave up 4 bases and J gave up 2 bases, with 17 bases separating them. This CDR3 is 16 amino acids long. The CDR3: CASSPRRGRGQETQYF. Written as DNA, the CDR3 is TGTGCCAGCAGCCCTAGGAGGGGCAGGGGACAAGAGACCCAGTACTTC.

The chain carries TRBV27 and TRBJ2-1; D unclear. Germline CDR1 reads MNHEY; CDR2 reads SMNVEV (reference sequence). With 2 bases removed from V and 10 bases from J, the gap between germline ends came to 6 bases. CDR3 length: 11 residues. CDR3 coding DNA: TGTGCCAGCAGTTTAGGGCAGGAGCAGTTCTTC. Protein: CASSLGQEQFF.

CDR3 loop: CASSVGQMNSPLHF. DNA for the CDR3: TGTGCCAGCAGCGTCGGACAGATGAATTCACCCCTCCACTTT. This sequence joins TRBV7-9 and TRBJ1-6; tentatively, D is TRBD1 (6 bases). CDR3 length: 14 residues. V was clipped by 5 bases and J by 7 bases, with 12 bases between them. Germline loops: CDR1 SEHNR, CDR2 FQNEAQ (reference sequence).

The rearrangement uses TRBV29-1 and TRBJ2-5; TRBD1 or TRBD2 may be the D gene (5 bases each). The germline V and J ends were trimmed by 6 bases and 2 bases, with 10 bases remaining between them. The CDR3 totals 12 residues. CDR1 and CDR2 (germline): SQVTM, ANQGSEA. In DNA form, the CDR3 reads TGCAGCGTCGGGACGCCTCAAGAGACCCAGTACTTC. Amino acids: CSVGTPQETQYF.

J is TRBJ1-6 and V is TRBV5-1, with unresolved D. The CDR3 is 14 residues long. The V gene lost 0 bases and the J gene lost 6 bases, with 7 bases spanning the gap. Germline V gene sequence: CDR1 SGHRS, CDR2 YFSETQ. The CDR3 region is CASSLEIPNSPLHF. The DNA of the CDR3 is TGCGCCAGCAGCTTGGAGATACCTAATTCACCCCTCCACTTT.

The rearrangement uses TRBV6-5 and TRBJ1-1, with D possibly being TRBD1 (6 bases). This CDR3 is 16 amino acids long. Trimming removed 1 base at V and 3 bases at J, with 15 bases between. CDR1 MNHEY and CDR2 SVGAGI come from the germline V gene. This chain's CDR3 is CASSYWGRGRDTEAFF. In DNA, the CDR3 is TGTGCCAGCAGTTACTGGGGGAGGGGGAGGGACACTGAAGCTTTCTTT.

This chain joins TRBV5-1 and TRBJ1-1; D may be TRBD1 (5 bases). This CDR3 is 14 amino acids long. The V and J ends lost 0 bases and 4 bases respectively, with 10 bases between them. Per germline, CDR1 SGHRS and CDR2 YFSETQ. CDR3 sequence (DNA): TGCGCCAGCAGCTTGGCCGGGGGAACCACTGAAGCTTTCTTT. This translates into CASSLAGGTTEAFF.

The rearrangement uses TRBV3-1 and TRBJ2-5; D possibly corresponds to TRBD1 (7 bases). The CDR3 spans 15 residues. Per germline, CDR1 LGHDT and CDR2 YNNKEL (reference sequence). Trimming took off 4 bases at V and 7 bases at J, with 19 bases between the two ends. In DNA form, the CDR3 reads TGTGCCAGCAGCCTTTCGTCAGGGGGGCTTGGGACCCAGTACTTC. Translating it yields CASSLSSGGLGTQYF.